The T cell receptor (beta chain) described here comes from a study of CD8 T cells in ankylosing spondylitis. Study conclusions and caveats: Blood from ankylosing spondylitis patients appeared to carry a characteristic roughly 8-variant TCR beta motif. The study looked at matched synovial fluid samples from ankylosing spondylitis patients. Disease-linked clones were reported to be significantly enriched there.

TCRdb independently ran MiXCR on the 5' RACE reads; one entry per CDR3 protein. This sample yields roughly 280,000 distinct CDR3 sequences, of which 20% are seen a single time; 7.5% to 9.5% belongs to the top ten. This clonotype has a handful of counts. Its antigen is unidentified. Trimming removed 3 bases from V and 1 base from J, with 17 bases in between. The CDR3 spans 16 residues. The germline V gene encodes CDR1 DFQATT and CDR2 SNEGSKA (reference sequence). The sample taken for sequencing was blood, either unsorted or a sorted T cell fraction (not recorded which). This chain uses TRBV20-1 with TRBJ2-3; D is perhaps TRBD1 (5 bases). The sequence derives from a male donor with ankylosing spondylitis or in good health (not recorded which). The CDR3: CSASIPQGPGTDTQYF. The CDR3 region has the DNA TGCAGTGCTAGTATCCCGCAGGGTCCTGGCACAGATACGCAGTATTTT.